Each of the 12 T cell receptor beta chains below was sequenced from the same sample in a study of type 1 regulatory T cells. One entry per CDR3 protein results from TCRdb running MiXCR on the reads. The data hold about 68,000 distinct CDR3 sequences, with roughly three fifths observed a single time. The antigens for these receptors are not known. Input material: cultured T cells, either the whole culture or a sorted T cell fraction (not recorded which). Regarding subset: Tr1-enriched cell product generated in vitro against host alloantigens. All receptors come from a human donor in good health.

Only one count was recorded for this clonotype. The gene calls are TRBV30 and TRBJ2-2; a weak D match, TRBD1 (5 bases). The CDR3 covers 15 residues. Germline CDR1 and CDR2: GTSNPN and SVGIG (reference sequence). With 3 bases removed from V and 1 base from J, the gap between germline ends came to 12 bases. The CDR3 loop is CAWSRMQGNTGELFF. CDR3 DNA sequence: TGTGCCTGGAGCAGGATGCAGGGGAACACCGGGGAGCTGTTTTTT.

This clonotype showed up just a few times. The chain uses TRBV20-1 and TRBJ2-3; TRBD2 matches 9 bases. Germline V gene data show CDR1 as DFQATT and CDR2 as SNEGSKA (reference sequence). CDR3 length: 15 amino acids. V lost 5 bases and J lost 5; bases outside the gene matches: 11. CDR3 nucleotide sequence: TGCAGTGCTCACCTCTTTAGCGGGAGCGGAGATACGCAGTATTTT. Encoded protein: CSAHLFSGSGDTQYF.

This clonotype appeared a few times. This chain links TRBV29-1 with TRBJ1-2; 7 bases match TRBD1. This CDR3 comprises 16 residues. The germline CDR1 and CDR2 sequences are SQVTM and ANQGSEA. The ends lost 6 bases at V and 8 bases at J; junction bases unmatched: 21. The CDR3 region has the DNA TGCAGCGTACTTGGGACCGTCCCCGGACAGGCTGGAGGCTACACCTTC. Translation: CSVLGTVPGQAGGYTF.

The gene calls are TRBV20-1 and TRBJ2-1; the D gene is possibly TRBD2 (6 bases). The CDR3 is made up of 16 amino acids. Germline V CDR1 and CDR2: DFQATT, SNEGSKA (reference sequence). CDR3 DNA: TGCAGCGCGGATGGAGCGGCGGGATTGTCTACTAATGAGCAGTTCTTC. Its translation is CSADGAAGLSTNEQFF.

The chain uses TRBV6-5 and TRBJ2-1; 8 bases are shared with TRBD2. The CDR3 loop spans 16 amino acids. Germline values: CDR1 MNHEY, CDR2 SVGAGI. V was pared by 4 bases and J by 2 bases, with 7 bases of the junction left unmatched. The CDR3 reads CASSSTTSGTYNEQFF. In DNA, the CDR3 is TGTGCCAGCAGTTCAACAACTAGCGGCACCTACAATGAGCAGTTCTTC.

This rearrangement joins TRBV24-1 to TRBJ1-2; D gene uncertain. V was trimmed by 3 bases and J by 2 bases, leaving 6 bases between them. This CDR3 has 13 residues. Looked up from germline, CDR1 is KGHDR and CDR2 is SFDVKD. The CDR3 protein is CATSDKTNYGYTF. DNA for the CDR3: TGTGCCACCAGTGATAAGACGAACTATGGCTACACCTTC.

This clonotype was detected a few times. This chain links TRBV7-2 with TRBJ2-3; D remains ambiguous. Germline V CDR1 and CDR2: SGHTA, FQGNSA. This CDR3 is built from 13 residues. Trimming stripped 4 bases from V and 9 bases from J, with 14 bases between. CDR3 DNA: TGTGCCAGCAGCTGGGATTCTCCCGGCACGCAGTATTTT. This sequence encodes CASSWDSPGTQYF.

This clonotype was detected many times. V usage is TRBV7-9 and J usage is TRBJ1-2; maybe TRBD1 (5 bases). This CDR3 comprises 14 residues. The V end was cut by 4 bases, the J end by 2 bases, with 11 bases between. Looked up from germline, CDR1 is SEHNR and CDR2 is FQNEAQ (reference sequence). The CDR3 DNA follows: TGTGCCAGCAGCTCATCGGACAAAAACTATGGCTACACCTTC. It is translated as CASSSSDKNYGYTF.

A single count supports this clonotype. Here the CDR3 reads CASSLEASEGYTF. CDR3 DNA sequence: TGTGCCAGCAGCTTAGAGGCCTCGGAGGGCTACACCTTC. The J gene is TRBJ1-2, the V gene TRBV7-2, with D uncertain. V gave up 1 base and J gave up 8 bases, with 11 bases separating them. Germline lookup yields CDR1 SGHTA and CDR2 FQGNSA. CDR3 length equals 13 residues.

J is TRBJ1-4 and V is TRBV7-4, with D possibly being TRBD1 (5 bases). CDR3 length: 13 amino acids. CDR1 SGHVT and CDR2 SQSDAQ come from the germline V gene. Trimming stripped 5 bases from V and 12 bases from J, with 16 bases between. CDR3 in DNA: TGTGCCAGCAGCCCCGGGACGGCCGAGGAACTGTTTTTT. Translation: CASSPGTAEELFF. The complete variable domain, with remaining parts taken from reference TRBV7-4 and TRBJ1-4, reads GAGVSQSPRYKVAKRGRDVALRCDSISGHVTLYWYRQTLGQGSEVLTYSQSDAQRDKSGRPSGRFSAERPERSVSTLKIQRTEQGDSAVYLCASSPGTAEELFFGSGTQLSVL.

The sample holds one count of this clonotype. The chain carries TRBV7-8 and TRBJ1-1; D not resolved. Trimming left V 4 bases short and J 0 bases short, with 15 bases between. Germline lookup yields CDR1 SGHVS and CDR2 FQNEAQ. CDR3 length equals 16 residues. CDR3 amino acids: CASSSRRGFMNTEAFF. CDR3 sequence (DNA): TGTGCCAGCAGCTCTCGTCGAGGATTCATGAACACTGAAGCTTTCTTT.

The chain employs TRBV7-7 and TRBJ2-1; the D is unclear. The V end was cut by 1 base, the J end by 4 bases, with 5 bases between. CDR1 and CDR2 from the germline V gene are SSHAT and FNYEAQ (reference sequence). The CDR3 spans 13 residues. In DNA, the CDR3 is TGTGCCAGCAGCTTAGACGTGTACAATGAGCAGTTCTTC. This translates into CASSLDVYNEQFF. The variable domain in full, with the rest retrieved from reference TRBV7-7 and TRBJ2-1, is GAGVSQSPRYKVTKRGQDVTLRCDPISSHATLYWYQQALGQGPEFLTYFNYEAQPDKSGLPSDRFSAERPEGSISTLTIQRTEQRDSAMYRCASSLDVYNEQFFGPGTRLTVL.